Detailed here is one T cell receptor (beta chain). These data come from a study of T-cell reconstitution after alpha-beta-depleted transplantation in children. Per germline, CDR1 MGHDK and CDR2 SYGVNS. The germline V and J ends were trimmed by 1 base and 1 base, with 9 bases remaining between them. The CDR3 length is 15 residues. Preparation of the TCRbeta library involved a method that used unique molecular identifiers. Each CDR3 protein is one row after TCRdb ran MiXCR on the PCR reads. This table holds under 350,000 distinct CDR3 sequences, 9.5% to 10% found once. The V gene is TRBV25-1, the J gene TRBJ2-3; D is possibly TRBD1 (5 bases). Sequenced here: PBMCs from the stem cell graft donor, sampled from the stem cell graft. The source of this sequence is a human donor who donated a stem cell graft to a child with SCID. The CDR3 region has the DNA TGTGCCAGCAGTGAATTTCTAGGGGGCACAGATACGCAGTATTTT. It translates to CASSEFLGGTDTQYF.